This T cell receptor beta chain comes out of a study of radiation and T cells in renal cell carcinoma. Whole-study context: Nephrectomy followed 15 Gy stereotactic body radiation by 4 weeks.

Using immunoSEQ multiplex PCR, the repertoire was profiled, and TCRdb retains in-frame clones only, with some absent. The sample holds more than 140,000 clones, over 65% seen once. Time point specified: baseline pretreatment blood. The treatment denotes: 15 Gy SBRT to primary tumor, nephrectomy 4 weeks later. This TCR was sampled from a woman aged 45-60 years with renal cell carcinoma. This specimen was blood, taken from a patient whose treatment included radiotherapy and nephrectomy.

CDR3 nucleotide sequence: TGTGCCAGCAGCCTGAGAAGACACGAGCAAGAGACCCAGTACTTC. Translation gives CASSLRRHEQETQYF. This chain joins TRBV7-2 and TRBJ2-5; D gene ambiguous. Trimming took 5 bases from V and 2 from J, leaving 15 bases between them. The CDR3 is 15 residues long. CDR1 and CDR2 from the germline V gene are SGHTA and FQGNSA.